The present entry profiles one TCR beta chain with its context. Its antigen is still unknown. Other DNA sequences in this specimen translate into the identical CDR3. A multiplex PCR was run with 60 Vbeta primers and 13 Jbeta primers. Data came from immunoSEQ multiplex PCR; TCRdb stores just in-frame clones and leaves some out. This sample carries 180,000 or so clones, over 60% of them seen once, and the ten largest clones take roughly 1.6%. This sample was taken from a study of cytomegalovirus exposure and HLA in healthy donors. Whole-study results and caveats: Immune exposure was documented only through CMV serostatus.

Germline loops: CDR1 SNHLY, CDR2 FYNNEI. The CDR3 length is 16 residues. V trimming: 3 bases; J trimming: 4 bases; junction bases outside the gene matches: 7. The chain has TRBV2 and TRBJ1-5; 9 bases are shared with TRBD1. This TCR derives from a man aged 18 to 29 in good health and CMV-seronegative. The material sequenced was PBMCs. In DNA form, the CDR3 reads TGTGCCAGCAGTGAGCAGCCGGGACAGGGTAATCAGCCCCAGCATTTT. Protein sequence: CASSEQPGQGNQPQHF. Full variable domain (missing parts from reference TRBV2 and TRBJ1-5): EPEVTQTPSHQVTQMGQEVILRCVPISNHLYFYWYRQILGQKVEFLVSFYNNEISEKSEIFDDQFSVERPDGSNFTLKIRSTKLEDSAMYFCASSEQPGQGNQPQHFGDGTRLSIL.